This passage covers 8 T cell receptor beta chains from one sample sequenced in a study of cytomegalovirus exposure and HLA in healthy donors. TCRdb's table, derived via immunoSEQ multiplex PCR, lists solely in-frame clones and lacks some. The sample shows approximately 150,000 clones, 85% of them seen only once. The sequenced sample was PBMCs. Receptors were obtained from a young man in good health and CMV-seropositive.

In the case of this clone: This specimen includes other DNA sequences encoding the same CDR3. The chain combines TRBV2 with TRBJ1-1; weak D call: TRBD1 (5 bases). V lost 5 bases to trimming and J lost 2 bases, with 9 bases between them. Germline V gene lookup returns CDR1 SNHLY and CDR2 FYNNEI. The CDR3 runs 13 residues. The CDR3 nucleotides read TGTGCCAGCAGTCCTCAGGGTAACACTGAAGCTTTCTTT. Its translation: CASSPQGNTEAFF. Full variable domain (missing parts from reference TRBV2 and TRBJ1-1): EPEVTQTPSHQVTQMGQEVILRCVPISNHLYFYWYRQILGQKVEFLVSFYNNEISEKSEIFDDQFSVERPDGSNFTLKIRSTKLEDSAMYFCASSPQGNTEAFFGQGTRLTVV.

This chain links TRBV6-1 with TRBJ2-5; D is perhaps TRBD2 (7 bases). V dropped 8 bases and J dropped 5 bases, with 18 bases sitting between them. The CDR3 has 14 amino acids. Germline V lookup: CDR1 MNHNS, CDR2 SASEGT. The DNA for the CDR3 is TGTGCCAGCGGGCCCGGCGGGGGCTGGGAGACCCAGTACTTC. This sequence encodes CASGPGGGWETQYF.

This rearrangement joins TRBV4-1 to TRBJ1-5, with D unresolved. There are 15 residues in the CDR3. Germline V gives CDR1 MGHRA, CDR2 YSYEKL. Trimming took 7 bases from V and 2 from J, leaving 15 bases between them. CDR3 DNA sequence: TGCGCCAGCAATCCGACACCCGGGGGCAATCAGCCCCAGCATTTT. Translating it yields CASNPTPGGNQPQHF.

This sequence joins TRBV5-8 and TRBJ2-7, with D hard to call. V lost 5 bases, J lost 0 bases, and 3 bases lay in between. Germline loops: CDR1 SGHTS, CDR2 YDEGEE. This CDR3 is built from 11 residues. The CDR3 here is CASRYSYEQYF. CDR3 DNA sequence: TGTGCCAGCAGGTACTCCTACGAGCAGTACTTC.

The gene calls are TRBV29-1 and TRBJ2-7, with a weak D call TRBD2 (5 bases). Germline CDR1 and CDR2: SQVTM and ANQGSEA. CDR3 length: 13 residues. The V gene lost 6 bases and the J gene lost 4 bases, with 16 bases spanning the gap. CDR3 in DNA: TGCAGCGTACAAGCGGAACCCAATTACGAGCAGTACTTC. Protein sequence: CSVQAEPNYEQYF.

The chain is built from TRBV4-3 and TRBJ2-2; TRBD1 aligns across 8 bases. Trimming removed 6 bases from V and 3 bases from J; junction bases left unmatched: 6. CDR3 size: 15 residues. Germline-derived CDR1 and CDR2 are LGHNA and YSLEER. CDR3 bases: TGCGCCAGCAGAACAGGGGGATACGACACCGGGGAGCTGTTTTTT. It specifies CASRTGGYDTGELFF.

The V gene is TRBV4-1, the J gene TRBJ1-1; unclear D gene. The CDR3 is 15 amino acids. V lost 2 bases, J lost 1 base, and 11 bases lay in between. The V gene's germline CDR1 is MGHRA and CDR2 YSYEKL. The chain's CDR3 is CASSQFEGSNTEAFF. The CDR3 region has the DNA TGCGCCAGCAGCCAATTTGAGGGCTCGAACACTGAAGCTTTCTTT.

This clone was observed a handful of times. This rearrangement joins TRBV29-1 to TRBJ2-3; the D gene is possibly TRBD1 (7 bases). The ends were cut back, 8 bases at V and 2 bases at J, with 17 bases in the middle. CDR1 is SQVTM, CDR2 ANQGSEA, per germline. The CDR3 consists of 14 residues. The CDR3 DNA reads as TGCAGCTTCAGCAGGGGGGAGATCACAGATACGCAGTATTTT. Its translation is CSFSRGEITDTQYF.